These 12 T cell receptor beta chains were all obtained from the same sample, sequenced in a study of T-cell reconstitution after alpha-beta-depleted transplantation in children. Preparation of the TCRbeta library involved a method that used unique molecular identifiers. Via MiXCR, TCRdb re-called the PCR reads, giving one row per CDR3 protein. The sample carries some 640,000 distinct CDR3 sequences, around 17% recorded once. Specimen: PBMCs from the stem cell graft donor, collected from the stem cell graft. These receptors were taken from a human donor who donated a stem cell graft to a child with acute myeloid leukemia.

Regarding this clonotype: A much bigger clone sits one base away, suggesting this may be a read error. V and J are TRBV6-5 and TRBJ1-2, with a tentative D call TRBD1 (5 bases). There are 13 residues in the CDR3. The germline CDR1 and CDR2 sequences are MNHEY and SVGAGI. Trimming removed 2 bases at V and 7 bases at J, with 11 bases between. The CDR3, as DNA: TGTGCCAGCAGTTACGAGGGACTCTGTGGCTACACCTTC. Protein sequence: CASSYEGLCGYTF.

This clonotype was recorded a few times. The rearrangement links TRBV11-2 to TRBJ1-2, with D possibly TRBD1 on 5 matching bases. The V end lost 0 bases, the J end lost 7 bases, and 18 bases lay between the germline ends. The CDR3 runs to 16 residues. Germline V gene lookup returns CDR1 SGHAT and CDR2 FQNNGV. Here the CDR3 DNA reads TGTGCCAGCAGCTTAGATTTTGCGGGGCGTTTAGGTGGCTACACCTTC. Protein product: CASSLDFAGRLGGYTF.

At least ten counts were recorded for this clonotype. The rearrangement joins TRBV20-1 to TRBJ1-2; possible D gene TRBD1, 5 bases. The V gene lost 5 bases and the J gene lost 6 bases, with 10 bases spanning the gap. Germline CDR1 DFQATT, CDR2 SNEGSKA (reference sequence). The CDR3 totals 11 residues. CDR3 nucleotide sequence: TGCAGTGCTGCAGGGCGGGATGGCTACACCTTC. It is translated as CSAAGRDGYTF.

This clonotype has just a few counts. The chain recombines TRBV7-2 with TRBJ1-5, with 9 positions matching TRBD1. The germline gives CDR1 SGHTA, CDR2 FQGNSA. Trimming at V came to 6 bases and at J to 4 bases, leaving 4 bases not matched to a gene. The CDR3 sequence is 14 residues long. CDR3 residues: CASRDGTGNQPQHF. The CDR3 bases are TGTGCCAGCAGAGACGGGACAGGGAATCAGCCCCAGCATTTT.

This clonotype was observed a handful of times. The genes are TRBV7-2 and TRBJ1-6, with 7 bases matching TRBD1. The CDR3 sequence is 15 residues long. V was clipped by 0 bases and J by 8 bases; unmatched bases: 4. Germline assignment: CDR1 SGHTA and CDR2 FQGNSA. CDR3 protein: CASSLAPGQYSPLHF. CDR3 bases: TGTGCCAGCAGCTTAGCCCCGGGACAGTATTCACCCCTCCACTTT.

This clonotype was recorded at least ten times. This chain joins TRBV12-3 or TRBV12-4 and TRBJ1-5; 9 nucleotides agree with TRBD1. This CDR3 is built from 15 residues. V lost 6 bases to trimming and J lost 2 bases; unmatched junction nucleotides: 5. CDR3 sequence: CASSNWDRGNQPQHF. The DNA for the CDR3 is TGTGCCAGCAGCAACTGGGACAGGGGCAATCAGCCCCAGCATTTT.

This clonotype appeared many times. For the CDR3, the DNA is TGTGCCAGCTCGCCAAGCGGGAGCACAGATACGCAGTATTTT. Translating it yields CASSPSGSTDTQYF. The genes are TRBV18 and TRBJ2-3; tentative D call: TRBD2 (6 bases). V was clipped by 6 bases and J by 0 bases, with 10 bases between them. The germline V gene encodes CDR1 KGHSH and CDR2 LQKENI. The CDR3 totals 14 residues. Complete variable domain (other parts from reference TRBV18 and TRBJ2-3): NAGVMQNPRHLVRRRGQEARLRCSPMKGHSHVYWYRQLPEEGLKFMVYLQKENIIDESGMPKERFSAEFPKEGPSILRIQQVVRGDSAAYFCASSPSGSTDTQYFGPGTRLTVL.

V usage is TRBV20-1 and J usage is TRBJ1-1; TRBD1 aligns across 8 bases. The CDR3 is 16 amino acids. J lost 0 bases, V lost 2 bases, and 8 bases had no gene match. The germline CDR1 and CDR2 sequences are DFQATT and SNEGSKA (reference sequence). The CDR3 reads CSARPGQGLLNTEAFF. In DNA, the CDR3 is TGCAGTGCTAGACCAGGACAGGGCCTACTGAACACTGAAGCTTTCTTT.

There are many counts of this clonotype. The chain employs TRBV15 and TRBJ1-4; possible D gene TRBD1, 5 bases. Germline V gives CDR1 LNHNV, CDR2 YYDKDF (reference sequence). V lost 1 base, J lost 11 bases, and 11 bases lay in between. The CDR3 totals 13 residues. The CDR3 here is CATSRGEGRKLFF. The CDR3 DNA reads TGTGCCACCAGCAGAGGCGAGGGGAGGAAACTGTTTTTT.

This sequence joins TRBV11-3 and TRBJ2-7; D may correspond to TRBD1 or TRBD2 (5 bases each). The ends were cut back, 7 bases at V and 3 bases at J, with 13 bases in the middle. Germline V gene lookup returns CDR1 SGHNT and CDR2 YENEEA. The CDR3 contains 13 residues. CDR3 loop: CASIRDLFYEQYV. The CDR3 DNA follows: TGTGCCAGCATACGGGACCTATTCTACGAGCAGTACGTC.

This chain links TRBV6-5 with TRBJ2-6, with 7 nucleotides matching TRBD1. CDR3 length: 16 residues. V shed 2 bases, J shed 1 base, and the junction held 2 bases outside the gene matches. Germline V gene data show CDR1 as MNHEY and CDR2 as SVGAGI. Here the CDR3 reads CASSYGTVSGANVLTF. CDR3 coding DNA: TGTGCCAGCAGTTACGGGACAGTATCTGGGGCCAACGTCCTGACTTTC.

This clonotype was counted once. The chain couples TRBV2 to TRBJ2-7; 10 positions agree with TRBD2. CDR1 and CDR2 from the germline V gene are SNHLY and FYNNEI. V lost 3 bases and J lost 5; bases outside the gene matches: 7. CDR3 length: 15 amino acids. As DNA, the CDR3 is TGTGCCAGCAGTGACCCTAGCGGGGGAACCCACGAGCAGTACTTC. Its protein is CASSDPSGGTHEQYF.